The 32 T cell receptor beta chains below all came from one sample that was sequenced in a study of blood T cell repertoires in COVID-19. The protocol was immunoSEQ multiplex PCR, while the TCRdb copy is restricted to in-frame clones and leaves out a portion. The table records some 220,000 clones, roughly 85% of them present only once. The sample consisted of peripheral blood. The receptors stem from a woman in her seventies with COVID-19, enrolled during active disease.

The chain carries TRBV5-5 and TRBJ2-1, with D possibly matching TRBD2 (6 bases). Trimming removed 3 bases from V and 8 bases from J, with 21 bases in between. Germline CDR1 is SGHKS and CDR2 is YYEKEE (reference sequence). The CDR3 spans 16 residues. DNA of the CDR3: TGTGCCAGCAGCTCCACCGGGACTCACCCCGGTGATGAGCAGTTCTTC. This sequence encodes CASSSTGTHPGDEQFF.

The CDR3, as DNA: TGTGCCAGCTCACCCGGACAGGGTTCTAACTATGGCTACACCTTC. Translation: CASSPGQGSNYGYTF. The chain has TRBV18 and TRBJ1-2; 8 bases are shared with TRBD1. This CDR3 has 15 amino acids. In germline, CDR1 is KGHSH, CDR2 LQKENI. V lost 3 bases to trimming and J lost 0 bases; unmatched junction nucleotides: 3.

The chain combines TRBV2 with TRBJ1-2, with a tentative D call TRBD1 (5 bases). V was trimmed by 3 bases and J by 5 bases, leaving 10 bases between them. The CDR3 contains 13 residues. Germline loops: CDR1 SNHLY, CDR2 FYNNEI. This chain's CDR3 is CASSEFSGYGYTF. The CDR3 nucleotides are TGTGCCAGCAGTGAGTTTTCAGGGTATGGCTACACCTTC.

The V gene is TRBV6-2 or TRBV6-3, the J gene TRBJ2-1; D possibly corresponds to TRBD2 (5 bases). The CDR3 totals 20 residues. The germline gives CDR1 MNHEY, CDR2 SVGEGT. Trimming removed 0 bases at V and 0 bases at J, with 21 bases between. The CDR3 protein is CASSYSPGPGLPSSYNEQFF. The CDR3 DNA reads TGTGCCAGCAGTTACTCCCCCGGGCCCGGACTGCCGAGCTCCTACAATGAGCAGTTCTTC.

The rearrangement links TRBV19 to TRBJ1-2; no definite D call. The V end lost 7 bases, the J end lost 8 bases, and 23 bases lay between the germline ends. CDR1 and CDR2 from the germline V gene are LNHDA and SQIVND (reference sequence). CDR3 length: 15 residues. The CDR3 region has the DNA TGTGCCAGTAACCCCCCGAAGGCGGGGAGACGGGGCTACACCTTC. Translating gives CASNPPKAGRRGYTF.

The V gene is TRBV4-3, the J gene TRBJ1-1; 8 nucleotides align to TRBD1. V was clipped by 4 bases and J by 6 bases; unmatched bases: 10. The CDR3 contains 15 residues. In germline, CDR1 is LGHNA, CDR2 YSLEER. The CDR3, as DNA: TGCGCCAGCAGCCGAGCACGTTTGACAGGGGCTGAAGCTTTCTTT. It encodes CASSRARLTGAEAFF.

The genes are TRBV3-1 (or the pseudogene TRBV3-2) and TRBJ2-7, with no clear D. Per the germline V gene, CDR1 is LGHDT and CDR2 is YNNKEL (reference sequence). CDR3 length: 13 amino acids. Trimming cost V 0 bases and J 5 bases, with 8 bases left between them. Written as DNA, the CDR3 is TGTGCCAGCAGCCAAGATTCGGGTGACGAGCAGTACTTC. This translates into CASSQDSGDEQYF.

This chain joins TRBV21-1 and TRBJ2-2; the D call in the table, TRBD1, was not verified against the DNA. TRBV21-1 is flagged as a pseudogene. This CDR3 has 17 residues. The CDR3 loop is CASSKVRDRGQVGELFF. Written as DNA, the CDR3 is TGTGCCAGCAGCAAAGTGAGGGACAGGGGGCAGGTCGGGGAGCTGTTTTTT.

The chain joins TRBV30 to TRBJ1-1, with D maybe TRBD1 (6 bases). The CDR3 has 14 amino acids. CDR1 GTSNPN and CDR2 SVGIG come from the germline V gene (reference sequence). Trimming shortened V by 7 bases and J by 3 bases, and 18 bases separated the two germline ends. CDR3 protein: CASPGLPGDTEAFF. The CDR3 DNA reads TGTGCCTCCCCGGGCCTCCCAGGGGACACTGAAGCTTTCTTT.

The V gene is TRBV5-6, the J gene TRBJ2-7; D gene ambiguous. The CDR3 runs to 15 residues. Deletions cut 4 bases from V and 0 bases from J, with 14 bases between. CDR1 and CDR2 (germline): SGHDT, YYEEEE. The CDR3 loop reads CASSMRILYSYEQYF. DNA of the CDR3: TGTGCCAGCAGCATGCGAATTCTTTACTCCTACGAGCAGTACTTC. The full variable domain, its missing parts supplied by reference TRBV5-6 and TRBJ2-7, is DAGVTQSPTHLIKTRGQQVTLRCSPKSGHDTVSWYQQALGQGPQFIFQYYEEEERQRGNFPDRFSGHQFPNYSSELNVNALLLGDSALYLCASSMRILYSYEQYFGPGTRLTVT.

The chain recombines TRBV7-2 with TRBJ2-1, with 9 bases fitting TRBD1. This CDR3 region has 15 residues. The V segment lost 2 bases and the J segment 8 bases; nucleotides outside the gene matches: 7. Germline-derived CDR1 and CDR2 are SGHTA and FQGNSA. Written as DNA, the CDR3 is TGTGCCAGCAGCTTAAACCGGGACAGGGTCCATGAGCAGTTCTTC. Amino acids: CASSLNRDRVHEQFF.

Written as DNA, the CDR3 is TGCAGCGTTGAAGTGGCAGGGGGTACCTACGAGCAGTACTTC. Translating gives CSVEVAGGTYEQYF. The V and J genes are TRBV29-1 and TRBJ2-7; 7 nucleotides match TRBD1. The CDR3 has 14 amino acids. V was clipped by 1 base and J by 2 bases; unmatched bases: 5. Germline V lookup: CDR1 SQVTM, CDR2 ANQGSEA.

This chain connects TRBV27 to TRBJ2-6; D is perhaps TRBD2 (5 bases). V shed 6 bases and J shed 0 bases, with 9 bases lying between them. The CDR3 covers 15 residues. Germline CDR1 and CDR2: MNHEY and SMNVEV (reference sequence). The CDR3 sequence is CASSPRGSGANVLTF. CDR3 bases: TGTGCCAGCAGCCCTCGGGGCTCTGGGGCCAACGTCCTGACTTTC.

This chain links TRBV6-5 with TRBJ2-7; possibly TRBD1 for D (6 bases). The germline V and J ends were trimmed by 7 bases and 2 bases, with 12 bases remaining between them. This CDR3 region has 13 residues. Per germline, CDR1 MNHEY and CDR2 SVGAGI. The CDR3 here is CASNPDSTYEQYF. The CDR3 region has the DNA TGTGCCAGCAACCCGGACAGCACCTACGAGCAGTACTTC.

The CDR3 nucleotides are TGTGCCAGCAGCTTAAGGGACAGCTCTAATTCACCCCTCCACTTT. This translates into CASSLRDSSNSPLHF. The chain carries TRBV11-3 and TRBJ1-6; the match to TRBD1 covers 7 bases. After removal of 2 bases from V and 6 bases from J, the junction contained 4 bases not matched to a gene. The CDR3 loop spans 15 amino acids. CDR1 and CDR2 (germline): SGHNT, YENEEA.

V is TRBV18 and J is TRBJ1-5, with D uncertain. Germline-derived CDR1 and CDR2 are KGHSH and LQKENI. CDR3 length: 14 residues. V was pared by 3 bases and J by 4 bases, with 10 bases between. The CDR3 here is CASSPDITNQPQHF. The CDR3 DNA follows: TGTGCCAGCTCACCTGACATCACAAATCAGCCCCAGCATTTT.

The rearrangement links TRBV19 to TRBJ1-2, with D maybe TRBD1 (5 bases). CDR3 length equals 17 residues. From germline, CDR1 is LNHDA and CDR2 SQIVND (reference sequence). Between the trimmed V and J ends, which lost 5 bases and 1 base, there was a span of 20 bases. This chain's CDR3 is CASSPLRQGLFNYGYTF. In DNA form, the CDR3 reads TGTGCCAGTAGTCCTCTCCGCCAGGGACTCTTTAACTATGGCTACACCTTC.

This clone was counted only a few times. The junction shows a germline mismatch at one end, possibly a read error. The V and J genes are TRBV4-1 and TRBJ1-2, with D possibly matching TRBD1 (5 bases). The CDR3 has 17 residues. Per germline, CDR1 MGHRA and CDR2 YSYEKL. The chain's CDR3 is CASRQGQGSDLPYGYTF. CDR3 in DNA: TGCGCCAGCAGACAAGGGCAGGGAAGTGACCTCCCCTATGGCTACACCTTC.

The genes are TRBV4-3 and TRBJ1-5; 12 bases map to TRBD1. CDR1 and CDR2 (germline): LGHNA, YSLEER. The length of the CDR3 is 15 residues. V lost 3 bases to trimming and J lost 7 bases; unmatched junction nucleotides: 4. For the CDR3, the DNA is TGCGCCAGCAGCCAGGGGACAGGGGGCGAACAGCCCCAGCATTTT. It translates to CASSQGTGGEQPQHF.

The genes are TRBV19 and TRBJ2-3; D ambiguous. This CDR3 is built from 13 residues. Germline loops: CDR1 LNHDA, CDR2 SQIVND (reference sequence). V gave up 4 bases and J gave up 1 base, with 6 bases separating them. CDR3 DNA: TGTGCCAGTAGTACCCCGGGCACAGATACGCAGTATTTT. It specifies CASSTPGTDTQYF.

This chain uses TRBV7-8 with TRBJ2-1, with D tentatively TRBD1 (6 bases). The CDR3 runs 15 residues. The V gene lost 2 bases and the J gene lost 3 bases, with 11 bases spanning the gap. Germline assignment: CDR1 SGHVS and CDR2 FQNEAQ. CDR3 in amino acids: CASSLLTGFYNEQFF. DNA of the CDR3: TGTGCCAGCAGCTTATTAACAGGGTTCTACAATGAGCAGTTCTTC.

The chain links TRBV4-1 to TRBJ2-5; D is unclear. CDR1 MGHRA and CDR2 YSYEKL come from the germline V gene. This CDR3 region has 15 residues. V was cut by 4 bases and J by 1 base, with 13 bases left in between. The CDR3 region has the DNA TGCGCCAGCAGCCGAGCCGTAGAGATCCAAGAGACCCAGTACTTC. This sequence encodes CASSRAVEIQETQYF.

CDR3 residues: CASSQDSGYDSPLHF. In nucleotides, the CDR3 is TGCGCCAGCAGCCAAGATTCAGGGTACGATTCACCCCTCCACTTT. This chain joins TRBV4-3 and TRBJ1-6; maybe TRBD1 (5 bases). The CDR3 extends over 15 amino acids. Germline-derived CDR1 and CDR2 are LGHNA and YSLEER. V was trimmed by 0 bases and J by 8 bases, leaving 11 bases between them.

This rearrangement joins TRBV20-1 to TRBJ1-2; TRBD1 agrees at 7 bases. V gave up 3 bases and J gave up 8 bases; unmatched junction bases: 3. CDR1 and CDR2 from the germline V gene are DFQATT and SNEGSKA (reference sequence). There are 11 residues in the CDR3. The CDR3 protein is CSASNRGGYTF. CDR3 nucleotide sequence: TGCAGTGCTAGTAACAGGGGCGGCTACACCTTC.

The J gene is TRBJ2-2, the V gene TRBV4-3; 9 nucleotides align to TRBD2. The V and J ends lost 1 base and 0 bases, in that order; junction bases with no gene match: 6. CDR1 and CDR2 from the germline V gene are LGHNA and YSLEER. The length of the CDR3 is 18 residues. The CDR3 reads CASSQALAGSSNTGELFF. The CDR3 bases are TGCGCCAGCAGCCAAGCTCTAGCGGGGAGCTCGAACACCGGGGAGCTGTTTTTT.

This clone was counted a few times. CDR3 in amino acids: CASHHLQSTYNEQFF. The CDR3, as DNA: TGCGCCAGCCACCACCTACAGAGCACCTACAATGAGCAGTTCTTC. V usage is TRBV4-1 and J usage is TRBJ2-1, with D uncertain. The germline V gene has CDR1 MGHRA and CDR2 YSYEKL. The V end was cut by 8 bases, the J end by 2 bases, with 16 bases between. The length of the CDR3 is 15 residues.

The V and J genes are TRBV7-5 and TRBJ2-2; TRBD1 reflects the table's D call only, with no check against the DNA. TRBV7-5 is flagged as a pseudogene. This CDR3 region has 13 residues. This CDR3 is CARSLKGAGELFF. DNA of the CDR3: TGTGCCAGAAGCTTAAAAGGGGCCGGGGAGCTGTTTTTT.

The chain joins TRBV5-4 to TRBJ2-5; 7 bases map to TRBD1. The germline gives CDR1 SGHNT, CDR2 YYREEE (reference sequence). This CDR3 is 13 amino acids long. V shed 4 bases, J shed 4 bases, and the junction held 4 bases outside the gene matches. CDR3 loop: CASSIDRVETQYF. CDR3 bases: TGTGCCAGCAGCATCGACAGGGTAGAGACCCAGTACTTC.

The chain joins TRBV11-2 to TRBJ2-1; D possibly corresponds to TRBD2 (6 bases). Germline CDR1 and CDR2: SGHAT and FQNNGV. The CDR3 length is 15 residues. The V end lost 1 base, the J end lost 4 bases, and 11 bases lay between the germline ends. CDR3 amino acids: CASSLGTNPYNEQFF. CDR3 coding DNA: TGTGCCAGCAGCTTAGGGACTAACCCTTACAATGAGCAGTTCTTC.

This chain uses TRBV10-2 with TRBJ2-1, with D possibly being TRBD2 (6 bases). The length of the CDR3 is 17 residues. The germline V gene has CDR1 WSHSY and CDR2 SAAADI. The V end lost 0 bases, the J end lost 4 bases, and 16 bases lay between the germline ends. CDR3: CASSESESASVYNEQFF. CDR3 sequence (DNA): TGCGCCAGCAGTGAGTCAGAGTCGGCTAGCGTATACAATGAGCAGTTCTTC.

The V and J genes are TRBV27 and TRBJ1-6; D ambiguous. V dropped 5 bases and J dropped 0 bases, with 5 bases sitting between them. This CDR3 comprises 14 residues. Germline CDR1 reads MNHEY; CDR2 reads SMNVEV (reference sequence). The CDR3 loop reads CASSLRSYNSPLHF. In DNA form, the CDR3 reads TGTGCCAGCAGTCTCCGCTCCTATAATTCACCCCTCCACTTT.

V usage is TRBV5-1 and J usage is TRBJ2-7, with D maybe TRBD1 (6 bases). The CDR3 length is 15 residues. Germline values: CDR1 SGHRS, CDR2 YFSETQ. V was shortened by 4 bases and J by 2 bases, with 16 bases between the two germline ends. This CDR3 is CASSLQTGITYEQYF. In DNA form, the CDR3 reads TGCGCCAGCAGCCTACAAACAGGGATTACCTACGAGCAGTACTTC.